The 19 T cell receptor beta chains listed next were all sequenced from one sample in a study of early T cells in non-severe SARS-CoV-2 infection. TCRdb processed the 5' RACE reads anew with MiXCR; each CDR3 protein has one entry. The data show about 98,000 distinct CDR3 sequences, approximately 10% seen once. The sample comprised whole blood. Receptor source: an adult who was a healthcare worker with PCR-confirmed SARS-CoV-2 infection or an uninfected control (not recorded which).

The chain uses TRBV28 and TRBJ1-1; 8 bases agree with TRBD1. This CDR3 has 15 residues. The V segment lost 5 bases and the J segment 0 bases; nucleotides outside the gene matches: 5. Germline CDR1 reads MDHEN; CDR2 reads SYDVKM. CDR3 sequence: CASSPRQGLNTEAFF. Here the CDR3 DNA reads TGTGCCAGCAGTCCACGACAGGGGCTGAACACTGAAGCTTTCTTT.

This clonotype was picked up many times. The chain recombines TRBV5-1 with TRBJ1-1; 7 bases match TRBD1. The CDR3 covers 13 residues. Germline CDR1 is SGHRS and CDR2 is YFSETQ. Germline trimming cut 0 bases from V and 9 bases from J; bases unmatched to any gene: 5. The CDR3 DNA reads as TGCGCCAGCAGCTTGGGAGACAGGGAAAAAGCTTTCTTT. It translates to CASSLGDREKAFF.

The chain links TRBV7-2 to TRBJ2-1; no clear D. CDR3 size: 12 residues. Germline V CDR1 and CDR2: SGHTA, FQGNSA. Trimming stripped 5 bases from V and 8 bases from J, with 10 bases between. The CDR3 loop is CASSLFGYEQFF. The CDR3 nucleotides are TGTGCCAGCAGCCTTTTTGGGTATGAGCAGTTCTTC.

The sample holds many counts of this clonotype. The chain employs TRBV7-2 and TRBJ2-6; 9 positions match TRBD1. CDR1 and CDR2 from the germline V gene are SGHTA and FQGNSA. V shed 5 bases, J shed 4 bases, and the junction held 6 bases outside the gene matches. CDR3 size: 16 residues. The CDR3 is CASSLWTGDGANVLTF. The CDR3 region has the DNA TGTGCCAGCAGCCTGTGGACAGGGGACGGGGCCAACGTCCTGACTTTC.

The chain is built from TRBV20-1 and TRBJ1-4, with D uncertain. V lost 2 bases and J 0 bases, leaving 7 bases between the germline ends. The CDR3 has 14 amino acids. CDR1 DFQATT and CDR2 SNEGSKA come from the germline V gene (reference sequence). CDR3 residues: CSARTSPTNEKLFF. CDR3 sequence (DNA): TGCAGTGCTAGAACGAGTCCAACTAATGAAAAACTGTTTTTT.

This clonotype was detected ten times or more. The chain is built from TRBV12-3 or TRBV12-4 and TRBJ2-6; D is ambiguous. V lost 5 bases, J lost 3 bases, and 8 bases lay in between. The CDR3 totals 14 residues. The CDR3 spells CASSRVDGANVLTF. In nucleotides, the CDR3 is TGTGCCAGCAGTCGGGTGGATGGGGCCAACGTCCTGACTTTC.

This clonotype was found a few times. V gene TRBV28 combines with J gene TRBJ1-2; perhaps TRBD1 as D (6 bases). CDR1 and CDR2 from the germline V gene are MDHEN and SYDVKM. V lost 7 bases and J 6 bases, leaving 12 bases between the germline ends. The CDR3 consists of 12 residues. CDR3 sequence (DNA): TGTGCCAGCAAAGGGGGGTTGGATGGCTACACCTTC. Translation gives CASKGGLDGYTF.

The chain has TRBV20-1 and TRBJ1-6; maybe TRBD1 (6 bases). Trimming removed 2 bases from V and 7 bases from J, with 15 bases in between. Germline loops: CDR1 DFQATT, CDR2 SNEGSKA (reference sequence). The length of the CDR3 is 15 residues. The CDR3 DNA sequence: TGCAGTGCTAGACCTACAGGGTCTCAAAATTCACCCCTCCACTTT. This gives the protein CSARPTGSQNSPLHF.

Only a few counts were recorded for this clonotype. The rearrangement joins TRBV28 to TRBJ2-3, with 13 bases identical to TRBD2. V shed 6 bases, J shed 4 bases, and the junction held 10 bases outside the gene matches. Germline V gene lookup returns CDR1 MDHEN and CDR2 SYDVKM. The CDR3 contains 17 residues. The CDR3 DNA reads TGTGCCAGCAGCCGCGGACTAGCGGGAGTGGGTGCAGATACGCAGTATTTT. It yields the protein CASSRGLAGVGADTQYF.

The chain couples TRBV4-1 to TRBJ1-6, with D possibly matching TRBD1 (6 bases). Germline values: CDR1 MGHRA, CDR2 YSYEKL. V lost 4 bases and J lost 5, with 18 bases in between. The length of the CDR3 is 17 residues. CDR3 DNA sequence: TGCGCCAGCAGCCCGAAGGGGGTTCGTGGCAATAATTCACCCCTCCACTTT. This encodes CASSPKGVRGNNSPLHF.

This clonotype was observed at least ten times. The V call is TRBV27, the J call TRBJ2-1; tentative D call: TRBD1 (5 bases). Germline lookup yields CDR1 MNHEY and CDR2 SMNVEV (reference sequence). V was shortened by 6 bases and J by 0 bases, with 9 bases between the two germline ends. This CDR3 contains 14 residues. CDR3 nucleotides: TGTGCCAGCAGCTCCCAGGGCTCCTACAATGAGCAGTTCTTC. This gives the protein CASSSQGSYNEQFF.

This clonotype showed up just a few times. The V gene is TRBV5-1, the J gene TRBJ2-7; tentative D call: TRBD1 (7 bases). Germline V gene data show CDR1 as SGHRS and CDR2 as YFSETQ. The CDR3 loop spans 14 amino acids. The ends were cut back, 4 bases at V and 0 bases at J, with 11 bases in the middle. The CDR3 DNA follows: TGCGCCAGCAGCGCGGGACAGCCCTCCTACGAGCAGTACTTC. As protein: CASSAGQPSYEQYF.

This clonotype occurred a few times. The chain joins TRBV6-5 to TRBJ1-6; possibly TRBD1 for D (6 bases). V gave up 0 bases and J gave up 3 bases, with 18 bases separating them. Germline CDR1 and CDR2: MNHEY and SVGAGI. This CDR3 has 19 amino acids. In nucleotides, the CDR3 is TGTGCCAGCAGTTACTCGAACAGGGTGGGAACAGGCTATAATTCACCCCTCCACTTT. It codes for CASSYSNRVGTGYNSPLHF.

Note on this clonotype: Being one base from a much bigger clone, this may be a read error. The chain is built from TRBV29-1 and TRBJ2-1; 8 nucleotides agree with TRBD2. Looked up from germline, CDR1 is SQVTM and CDR2 is ANQGSEA. This CDR3 has 15 residues. The DNA for the CDR3 is TGCAACGTTGTCGAACCCGGGACTAGCTACAATGAGCAGTTCTTC. It specifies CNVVEPGTSYNEQFF.

This sequence joins TRBV7-3 and TRBJ2-2; D is possibly TRBD1 (6 bases). CDR3 length: 13 amino acids. Germline V lookup: CDR1 SGHTA, CDR2 FQGTGA. Trimming stripped 6 bases from V and 7 bases from J, with 12 bases between. The CDR3, as DNA: TGTGCCAGCAGTACAGGGCATGGCGGGGAGCTGTTTTTT. Its translation: CASSTGHGGELFF.

This clonotype was picked up one time. A read error is possible here, since a much larger clone lies one base away. The rearrangement links TRBV7-9 to TRBJ2-1; D is perhaps TRBD2 (5 bases). The germline V gene encodes CDR1 SEHNR and CDR2 FQNEAQ (reference sequence). V lost 3 bases to trimming and J lost 6 bases, with 15 bases between them. CDR3 length equals 15 residues. CDR3 residues: CASSFEGRGVNEQFF. CDR3 in DNA: TGTGCCAGCAGCTTCGAAGGACGGGGAGTCAATGAGCAGTTCTTC.

In the case of this clonotype: Relative to the germline gene, one junction end is altered; a read error may explain this. The chain links TRBV5-1 to TRBJ2-1; 10 positions match TRBD1. CDR1 and CDR2 from the germline V gene are SGHRS and YFSETQ. This CDR3 comprises 15 residues. The CDR3 bases are TGCGCCAGCAGATTGGGACAGGGGAACTACAATGAGCAGTTCTTC. It translates to CASRLGQGNYNEQFF.

This clonotype was found once. The V call is TRBV6-2 or TRBV6-3, the J call TRBJ1-5; 11 bases align to TRBD1. The CDR3 extends over 15 amino acids. Trimming removed 2 bases from V and 5 bases from J; junction bases left unmatched: 2. Germline CDR1 is MNHEY and CDR2 is SVGEGT. The CDR3 sequence: CASSYRDRGYQPQHF. Here the CDR3 DNA reads TGTGCCAGCAGTTACCGGGACAGGGGGTATCAGCCCCAGCATTTT.

This clonotype has ten or more counts. The chain links TRBV5-1 to TRBJ2-2; either TRBD1 or TRBD2 may supply D (5 bases each). Deletions cut 2 bases from V and 2 bases from J, with 10 bases between. Germline assignment: CDR1 SGHRS and CDR2 YFSETQ. The length of the CDR3 is 15 residues. CDR3 DNA: TGCGCCAGCAGCTTCACGGGGCCCAACACCGGGGAGCTGTTTTTT. It codes for CASSFTGPNTGELFF.